This passage covers 23 T cell receptor beta chains from one sample sequenced in a study of CD8 T cells in Susac syndrome. An amount of RNA that ranged from roughly 0.5 to 1 ug was reverse transcribed with random hexamers. TCRdb reanalysed the immunoSEQ multiplex PCR reads using MiXCR and keeps one entry per CDR3 protein. The table includes 190,000 or so distinct CDR3 sequences, more than 90% detected once. The source material was CD4+ T cells from PBMCs. All receptors derive from a human donor with multiple sclerosis.

The V and J genes are TRBV7-2 and TRBJ2-7; 11 bases map to TRBD1. This CDR3 contains 13 residues. Germline trimming cut 4 bases from V and 7 bases from J; bases unmatched to any gene: 3. Germline assignment: CDR1 SGHTA and CDR2 FQGNSA. The CDR3 here is CASSWTGGAEQYF. The CDR3, as DNA: TGTGCCAGCAGCTGGACAGGGGGCGCAGAGCAGTACTTC.

The J gene is TRBJ1-1, the V gene TRBV2; no clear D gene. CDR1 is SNHLY and CDR2 is FYNNEI in the germline V gene. The CDR3 covers 14 residues. V was shortened by 5 bases and J by 1 base, with 11 bases between the two germline ends. The CDR3 protein is CASSSTTENTEAFF. CDR3 sequence (DNA): TGTGCCAGCAGTTCAACCACAGAGAACACTGAAGCTTTCTTT.

CDR3: CASSTRDEYGYTF. CDR3 coding DNA: TGTGCCAGCAGCACGCGGGACGAATATGGCTACACCTTC. The chain links TRBV7-8 to TRBJ1-2; possibly TRBD1 for D (5 bases). Germline CDR1 is SGHVS and CDR2 is FQNEAQ. Trimming cost V 5 bases and J 5 bases, with 12 bases left between them. CDR3 length equals 13 residues.

The V gene is TRBV20-1, the J gene TRBJ2-7, with D perhaps matching TRBD1 (6 bases). Germline assignment: CDR1 DFQATT and CDR2 SNEGSKA (reference sequence). Trimming cost V 6 bases and J 3 bases, with 15 bases left between them. The CDR3 is 13 amino acids. The CDR3 region has the DNA TGCAGTGCCACCGAAGACAGGAACTACGAGCAGTACTTC. It encodes CSATEDRNYEQYF.

The chain recombines TRBV7-9 with TRBJ1-5, with TRBD1 as a possible D gene (5 bases). The germline CDR1 and CDR2 sequences are SEHNR and FQNEAQ (reference sequence). Trimming shortened V by 5 bases and J by 6 bases, and 8 bases separated the two germline ends. There are 12 residues in the CDR3. CDR3 loop: CASSTDSQPQHF. The CDR3 DNA is TGTGCCAGCAGCACAGACAGTCAGCCCCAGCATTTT.

J is TRBJ2-5 and V is TRBV27; a weak D match, TRBD2 (5 bases). The CDR3 runs 13 residues. Germline V lookup: CDR1 MNHEY, CDR2 SMNVEV (reference sequence). The V gene lost 2 bases and the J gene lost 7 bases, with 11 bases spanning the gap. The CDR3 DNA is TGTGCCAGCAGTTTAATACTAGATGGGACCCAGTACTTC. It is translated as CASSLILDGTQYF.

The rearrangement links TRBV27 to TRBJ2-6; D remains ambiguous. Germline V gene sequence: CDR1 MNHEY, CDR2 SMNVEV (reference sequence). V lost 11 bases to trimming and J lost 4 bases, with 9 bases between them. The CDR3 runs to 12 residues. CDR3 protein: CASGRGANVLTF. CDR3 coding DNA: TGTGCCTCTGGTCGGGGGGCCAACGTCCTGACTTTC.

The chain joins TRBV7-2 to TRBJ2-1, with 9 bases identical to TRBD2. Unmatched junction bases numbered 12, after V lost 5 bases and J lost 7 bases. This CDR3 contains 16 residues. CDR1 SGHTA and CDR2 FQGNSA come from the germline V gene. CDR3 nucleotides: TGTGCCAGCAGCCCCGGAGGGGCGGGAGGGGGAAATGAGCAGTTCTTC. Residues: CASSPGGAGGGNEQFF.

The J gene is TRBJ2-3, the V gene TRBV7-9; D remains ambiguous. The ends were cut back, 6 bases at V and 2 bases at J, with 12 bases in the middle. CDR1 and CDR2 (germline): SEHNR, FQNEAQ (reference sequence). This CDR3 region has 14 residues. The CDR3 DNA follows: TGTGCCAGCAGACCAAAGGACCCCACAGATACGCAGTATTTT. This translates into CASRPKDPTDTQYF. Full variable domain (outside the CDR3, taken from reference TRBV7-9 and TRBJ2-3): DTGVSQNPRHKITKRGQNVTFRCDPISEHNRLYWYRQTLGQGPEFLTYFQNEAQLEKSRLLSDRFSAERPKGSFSTLEIQRTEQGDSAMYLCASRPKDPTDTQYFGPGTRLTVL.

The V gene is TRBV3-1, the J gene TRBJ1-2; 7 nucleotides align to TRBD1. V lost 6 bases and J lost 6; bases outside the gene matches: 1. This CDR3 is 11 amino acids long. Germline V lookup: CDR1 LGHDT, CDR2 YNNKEL (reference sequence). The CDR3 bases are TGTGCCAGCAGACAGGGGAATGGCTACACCTTC. This translates into CASRQGNGYTF.

This sequence joins TRBV7-9 and TRBJ2-7; D perhaps matches TRBD1 (6 bases). CDR1 and CDR2 (germline): SEHNR, FQNEAQ (reference sequence). CDR3 length: 14 amino acids. V lost 5 bases and J 6 bases, leaving 17 bases between the germline ends. The CDR3 DNA reads TGTGCCAGCAGCCAAGACAGGAGGTTCGCCGAGCAGTACTTC. It encodes CASSQDRRFAEQYF.

The genes are TRBV29-1 and TRBJ2-1; TRBD2 matches 9 bases. The CDR3 loop spans 16 amino acids. V gave up 8 bases and J gave up 12 bases; unmatched junction bases: 23. The germline CDR1 and CDR2 sequences are SQVTM and ANQGSEA. The CDR3 loop reads CSLRAPGRGGLGSQFF. CDR3 bases: TGCAGCCTTCGGGCCCCGGGGCGGGGGGGCCTAGGGTCGCAGTTCTTC.

This chain connects TRBV30 to TRBJ1-5, with 9 bases aligning to TRBD1. The CDR3 covers 13 residues. V lost 8 bases to trimming and J lost 5 bases; unmatched junction nucleotides: 7. From germline, CDR1 is GTSNPN and CDR2 SVGIG (reference sequence). The CDR3 spells CAADRGGHQPQHF. The DNA for the CDR3 is TGTGCCGCGGACAGGGGAGGTCATCAGCCCCAGCATTTT. Full variable domain (rest looked up from reference TRBV30 and TRBJ1-5): SQTIHQWPATLVQPVGSPLSLECTVEGTSNPNLYWYRQAAGRGLQLLFYSVGIGQISSEVPQNLSASRPQDRQFILSSKKLLLSDSGFYLCAADRGGHQPQHFGDGTRLSIL.

V gene TRBV4-1 combines with J gene TRBJ2-7, with D perhaps matching TRBD1 or TRBD2 (5 bases each). The germline gives CDR1 MGHRA, CDR2 YSYEKL. There are 14 residues in the CDR3. V lost 0 bases and J lost 6, with 12 bases in between. The CDR3 nucleotides are TGCGCCAGCAGCCAAGATCGTTGGGGGTTCGAGCAGTACTTC. Residues: CASSQDRWGFEQYF.

The J gene is TRBJ1-4, the V gene TRBV7-9; 7 bases fit TRBD1. The CDR3 is 15 residues long. Germline lookup yields CDR1 SEHNR and CDR2 FQNEAQ (reference sequence). V dropped 3 bases and J dropped 2; count of bases not matched to a gene: 3. CDR3 amino acids: CASSFNRGTNEKLFF. The CDR3 DNA reads TGTGCCAGCAGCTTCAACAGGGGTACTAATGAAAAACTGTTTTTT.

Turning to this clonotype: Because the CDR3 is missing its conserved closing phenylalanine or tryptophan, this is likely a read error. V is TRBV11-3 and J is TRBJ2-5; 10 bases agree with TRBD1. With 5 bases clipped from V and 5 bases from J, the junction kept 5 bases outside the gene matches. The length of the CDR3 is 14 residues. Germline CDR1 and CDR2: SGHNT and YENEEA. As DNA, the CDR3 is TGTGCCAGCAGCCTCTGGACAGGGGGGGAGACCCAGTACCTC. It codes for CASSLWTGGETQYL.

The CDR3 reads CASSPSFAAGGGSTDTQYF. CDR3 DNA sequence: TGTGCCAGCAGTCCCTCATTTGCGGCGGGCGGAGGGAGCACAGATACGCAGTATTTT. V usage is TRBV3-1 and J usage is TRBJ2-3, with D possibly being TRBD2 (6 bases). The CDR3 contains 19 residues. Germline CDR1 is LGHDT and CDR2 is YNNKEL (reference sequence). Deletions cut 6 bases from V and 0 bases from J, with 25 bases between.

In this sample, this clonotype turned up once. This chain joins TRBV6-4 and TRBJ1-1; D might be TRBD1 (5 bases). Trimming removed 4 bases from V and 5 bases from J, with 14 bases in between. CDR1 MRHNA and CDR2 SNTAGT come from the germline V gene. The CDR3 loop spans 14 amino acids. The CDR3 DNA reads as TGTGCCAGCAGTGCAGGACACGGTGGGACTGAAGCTTTCTTT. This sequence encodes CASSAGHGGTEAFF.

This clonotype was detected only a few times. This chain uses TRBV29-1 with TRBJ2-6, with 7 bases identical to TRBD1. The germline V gene encodes CDR1 SQVTM and CDR2 ANQGSEA. The CDR3 contains 15 residues. The trim removed 4 bases at V and 0 bases at J, leaving 3 bases unmatched. The CDR3 bases are TGCAGCGTTGGGCAGGGGGACTCTGGGGCCAACGTCCTGACTTTC. This sequence encodes CSVGQGDSGANVLTF.

The genes are TRBV18 and TRBJ2-7; possible D gene TRBD2, 6 bases. Germline values: CDR1 KGHSH, CDR2 LQKENI. The CDR3 has 13 residues. Trimming took 6 bases from V and 2 from J, leaving 11 bases between them. CDR3 sequence (DNA): TGTGCCAGCTCCTCGGGACTGGCCTACGAGCAGTACTTC. This translates into CASSSGLAYEQYF.

The V call is TRBV12-3 or TRBV12-4, the J call TRBJ2-7; D is possibly TRBD1 (6 bases). CDR3 size: 15 residues. Between the trimmed V and J ends, which lost 6 bases and 7 bases, there was a span of 22 bases. CDR3 sequence reads: CASSHQGSVLREQYF. CDR3 nucleotides: TGTGCCAGCAGCCACCAGGGGAGCGTCCTACGGGAGCAGTACTTC.

The chain joins TRBV20-1 to TRBJ1-3; D is unclear. Germline V gene sequence: CDR1 DFQATT, CDR2 SNEGSKA (reference sequence). V lost 7 bases to trimming and J lost 0 bases, with 13 bases between them. The CDR3 has 14 amino acids. The CDR3 sequence: CSVPPSPSGNTIYF. Here the CDR3 DNA reads TGCAGTGTCCCGCCTTCCCCCTCTGGAAACACCATATATTTT.

The chain combines TRBV30 with TRBJ2-1, with 7 positions matching TRBD1. The CDR3 length is 13 residues. V lost 6 bases, J lost 4 bases, and 6 bases stayed unmatched. CDR1 is GTSNPN and CDR2 is SVGIG in the germline V gene (reference sequence). The CDR3 region is CACATGLYNEQFF. The CDR3, as DNA: TGTGCCTGTGCGACAGGGCTTTACAATGAGCAGTTCTTC.